This T cell receptor (beta chain) was obtained from a study of T cells after yellow fever vaccination. Study-wide points: Most clones from primary vaccination were detected again post-booster (almost 98% CD4, 88% CD8).

Looked up from germline, CDR1 is SGHRS and CDR2 is YFSETQ. The CDR3 contains 11 residues. Trimming took 4 bases from V and 8 from J, leaving 9 bases between them. Synthesis of TCR cDNA relied on 5'RACE template switching, which attached a universal primer site and UMIs. Via MiXCR, TCRdb re-called the 5' RACE reads, giving one row per CDR3 protein. Among 300,000 to 350,000 distinct CDR3 sequences listed, around 11% were seen once. Notes on this clonotype: No antigen is known for it.

The receptor was derived from a man between 18 and 29 years old who received the YFV17D yellow fever vaccine. This specimen consisted of CD4+ T cells sorted from PBMCs, obtained 45 days after the yellow fever booster vaccination. The genes are TRBV5-1 and TRBJ1-2; unclear D gene. The CDR3 loop reads CASSTPGGYTF. CDR3 nucleotides: TGCGCCAGCAGCACGCCTGGGGGCTACACCTTC.